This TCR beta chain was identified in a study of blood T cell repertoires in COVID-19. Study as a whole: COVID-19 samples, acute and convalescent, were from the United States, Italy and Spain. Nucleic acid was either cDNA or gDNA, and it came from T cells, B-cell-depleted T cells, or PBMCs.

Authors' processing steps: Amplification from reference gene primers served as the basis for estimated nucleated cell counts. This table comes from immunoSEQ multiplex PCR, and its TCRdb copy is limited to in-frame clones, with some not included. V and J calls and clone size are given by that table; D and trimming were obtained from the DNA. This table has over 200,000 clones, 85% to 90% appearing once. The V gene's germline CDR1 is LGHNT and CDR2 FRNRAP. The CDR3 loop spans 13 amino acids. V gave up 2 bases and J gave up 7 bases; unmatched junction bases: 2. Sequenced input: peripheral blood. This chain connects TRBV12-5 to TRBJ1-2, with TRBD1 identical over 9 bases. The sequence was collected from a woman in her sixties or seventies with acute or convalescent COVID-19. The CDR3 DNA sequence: TGTGCTAGTGGTTTGACAGGGGGCCTTGGCTACACCTTC. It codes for CASGLTGGLGYTF.